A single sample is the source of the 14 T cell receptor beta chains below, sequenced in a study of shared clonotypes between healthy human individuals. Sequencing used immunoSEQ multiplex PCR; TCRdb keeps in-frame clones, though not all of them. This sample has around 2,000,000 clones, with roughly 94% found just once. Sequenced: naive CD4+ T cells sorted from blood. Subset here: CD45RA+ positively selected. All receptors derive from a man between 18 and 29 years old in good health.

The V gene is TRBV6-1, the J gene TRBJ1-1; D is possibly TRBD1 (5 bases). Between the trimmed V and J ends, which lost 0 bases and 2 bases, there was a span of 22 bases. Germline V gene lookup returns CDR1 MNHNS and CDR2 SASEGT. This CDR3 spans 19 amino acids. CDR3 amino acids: CASSEAEVSPQGLNTEAFF. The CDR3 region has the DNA TGTGCCAGCAGTGAAGCGGAAGTGTCCCCGCAGGGACTTAACACTGAAGCTTTCTTT.

The CDR3 DNA is TGTGCCAGCAGCTTAGAAGGGGTAGTTAGTTATGGCTACACCTTC. Its protein is CASSLEGVVSYGYTF. The chain joins TRBV7-9 to TRBJ1-2, with D possibly matching TRBD1 (5 bases). From germline, CDR1 is SEHNR and CDR2 FQNEAQ (reference sequence). V dropped 1 base and J dropped 5 bases, with 14 bases sitting between them. The CDR3 totals 15 residues.

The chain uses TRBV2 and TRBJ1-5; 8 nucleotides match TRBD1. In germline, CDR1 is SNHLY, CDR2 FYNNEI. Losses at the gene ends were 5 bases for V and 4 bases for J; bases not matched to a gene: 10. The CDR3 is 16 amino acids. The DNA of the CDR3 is TGTGCCAGCAGTAGATACTCGACAGGGGCTAATCAGCCCCAGCATTTT. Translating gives CASSRYSTGANQPQHF. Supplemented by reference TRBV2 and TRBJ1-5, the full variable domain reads EPEVTQTPSHQVTQMGQEVILRCVPISNHLYFYWYRQILGQKVEFLVSFYNNEISEKSEIFDDQFSVERPDGSNFTLKIRSTKLEDSAMYFCASSRYSTGANQPQHFGDGTRLSIL.

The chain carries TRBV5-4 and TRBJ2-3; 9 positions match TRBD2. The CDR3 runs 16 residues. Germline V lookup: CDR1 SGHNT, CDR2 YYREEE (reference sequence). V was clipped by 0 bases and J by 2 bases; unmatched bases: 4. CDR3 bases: TGTGCCAGCAGCTTGGGGCCTAGCGGGGTCACAGATACGCAGTATTTT. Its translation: CASSLGPSGVTDTQYF.

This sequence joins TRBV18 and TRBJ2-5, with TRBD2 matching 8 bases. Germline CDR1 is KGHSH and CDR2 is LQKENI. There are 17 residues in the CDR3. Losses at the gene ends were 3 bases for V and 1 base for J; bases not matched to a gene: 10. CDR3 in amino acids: CASSPPRPGLGQETQYF. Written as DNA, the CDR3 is TGTGCCAGCTCACCTCCTCGACCGGGACTAGGCCAAGAGACCCAGTACTTC.

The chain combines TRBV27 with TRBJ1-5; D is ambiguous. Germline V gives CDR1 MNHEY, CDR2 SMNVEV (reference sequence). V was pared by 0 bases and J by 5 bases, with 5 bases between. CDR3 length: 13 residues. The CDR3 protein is CASSLSRYQPQHF. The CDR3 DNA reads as TGTGCCAGCAGTTTATCTAGGTATCAGCCCCAGCATTTT.

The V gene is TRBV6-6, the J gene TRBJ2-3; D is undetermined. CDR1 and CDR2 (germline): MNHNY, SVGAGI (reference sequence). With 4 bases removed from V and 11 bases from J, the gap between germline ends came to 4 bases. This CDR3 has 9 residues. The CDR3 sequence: CASSSKQYF. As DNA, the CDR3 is TGTGCCAGCAGTTCCAAGCAGTATTTT.

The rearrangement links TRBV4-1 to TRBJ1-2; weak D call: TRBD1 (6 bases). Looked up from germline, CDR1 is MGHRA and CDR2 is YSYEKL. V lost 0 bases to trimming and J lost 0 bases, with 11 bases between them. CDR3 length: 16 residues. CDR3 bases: TGCGCCAGCAGCCAAGAAAGGGGGGATTCTAACTATGGCTACACCTTC. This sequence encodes CASSQERGDSNYGYTF.

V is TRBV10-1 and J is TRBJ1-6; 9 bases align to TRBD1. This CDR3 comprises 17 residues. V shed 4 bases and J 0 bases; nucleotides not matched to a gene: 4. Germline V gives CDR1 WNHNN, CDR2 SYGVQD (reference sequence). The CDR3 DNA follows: TGCGCCAGCAGTGGGACAGGGGAACCCTCCTATAATTCACCCCTCCACTTT. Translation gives CASSGTGEPSYNSPLHF.

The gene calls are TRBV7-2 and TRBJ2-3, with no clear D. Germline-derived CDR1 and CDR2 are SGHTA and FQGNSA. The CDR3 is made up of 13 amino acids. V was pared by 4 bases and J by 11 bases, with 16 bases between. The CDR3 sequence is CASSSIDSLLQYF. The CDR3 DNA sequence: TGTGCCAGCAGCTCCATAGACTCCCTGTTGCAGTATTTT.

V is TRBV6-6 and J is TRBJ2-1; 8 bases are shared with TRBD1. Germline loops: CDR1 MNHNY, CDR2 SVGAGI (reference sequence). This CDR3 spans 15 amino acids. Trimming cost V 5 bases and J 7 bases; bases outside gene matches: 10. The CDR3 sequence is CASSRQGSLLNEQFF. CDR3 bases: TGTGCCAGCAGTCGACAGGGGTCTCTGCTAAATGAGCAGTTCTTC.

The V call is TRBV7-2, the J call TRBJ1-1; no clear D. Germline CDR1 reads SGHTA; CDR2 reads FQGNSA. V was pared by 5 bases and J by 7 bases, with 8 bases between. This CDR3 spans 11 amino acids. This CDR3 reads CASSPWGEAFF. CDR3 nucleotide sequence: TGTGCCAGCAGCCCCTGGGGTGAAGCTTTCTTT.

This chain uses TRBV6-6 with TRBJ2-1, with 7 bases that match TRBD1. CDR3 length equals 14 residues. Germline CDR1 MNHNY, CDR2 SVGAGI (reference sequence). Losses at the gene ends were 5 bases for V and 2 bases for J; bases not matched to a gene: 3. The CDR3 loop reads CASSQGTAYNEQFF. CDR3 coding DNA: TGTGCCAGCAGTCAGGGGACAGCCTACAATGAGCAGTTCTTC.

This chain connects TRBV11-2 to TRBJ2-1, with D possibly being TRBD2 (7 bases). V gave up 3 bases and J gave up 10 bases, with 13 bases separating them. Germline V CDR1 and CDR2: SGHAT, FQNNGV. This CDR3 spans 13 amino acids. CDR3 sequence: CASSFRAGAEQFF. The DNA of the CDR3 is TGTGCCAGCAGCTTTCGGGCGGGGGCGGAGCAGTTCTTC.